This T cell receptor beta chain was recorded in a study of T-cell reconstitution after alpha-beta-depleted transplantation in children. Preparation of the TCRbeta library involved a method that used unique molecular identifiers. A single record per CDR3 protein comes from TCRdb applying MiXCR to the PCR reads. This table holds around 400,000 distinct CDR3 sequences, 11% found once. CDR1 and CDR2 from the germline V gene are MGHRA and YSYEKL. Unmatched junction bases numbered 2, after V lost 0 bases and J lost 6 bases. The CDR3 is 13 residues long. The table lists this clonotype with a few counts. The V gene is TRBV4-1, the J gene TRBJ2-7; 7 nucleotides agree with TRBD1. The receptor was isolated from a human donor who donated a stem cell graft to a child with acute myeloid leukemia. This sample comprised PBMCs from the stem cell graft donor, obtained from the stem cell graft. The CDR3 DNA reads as TGCGCCAGCAGCCAAGAACAGGGGATCGAGCAGTACGTC. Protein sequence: CASSQEQGIEQYV.